The next 26 T cell receptor beta chains were all read from a single sample in a study of T-cell memory formation after mild COVID-19. A single record per CDR3 protein comes from TCRdb applying MiXCR to the 5' RACE reads. The sample yields 300,000 to 400,000 distinct CDR3 sequences, 21% seen once. The sequencing input was PBMCs or a T cell subset sorted from them (not recorded which). Source of these receptors: an adult woman who had mild COVID-19 (a few samples of this study predate the infection). Cell type and time point are not known.

This chain joins TRBV6-5 and TRBJ2-7, with D perhaps TRBD1 (6 bases). Germline V gene data show CDR1 as MNHEY and CDR2 as SVGAGI. V dropped 2 bases and J dropped 4 bases, with 15 bases sitting between them. The CDR3 spans 15 residues. The CDR3 loop reads CASSYVAGVPYEQYF. The CDR3 coding sequence is TGTGCCAGCAGTTACGTGGCAGGGGTTCCTTACGAGCAGTACTTC.

The chain joins TRBV4-2 to TRBJ2-1; 9 nucleotides agree with TRBD1. This CDR3 has 14 residues. Germline trimming cut 4 bases from V and 5 bases from J; bases unmatched to any gene: 3. Germline V CDR1 and CDR2: LGHNA, YNFKEQ. DNA for the CDR3: TGTGCCAGCAGCCGCTGGACAGGGGACAATGAGCAGTTCTTC. Translation: CASSRWTGDNEQFF.

The chain uses TRBV12-3 or TRBV12-4 and TRBJ1-5, with D tentatively TRBD1 (6 bases). CDR3 length: 19 amino acids. V was trimmed by 3 bases and J by 0 bases, leaving 21 bases between them. The CDR3 region is CASSFRGTTHLGSNQPQHF. The CDR3, as DNA: TGTGCCAGCAGTTTTAGAGGGACAACTCACCTGGGTAGCAATCAGCCCCAGCATTTT.

In this sample, this clonotype turned up a few times. This chain links TRBV5-6 with TRBJ2-7; TRBD1 aligns across 8 bases. V lost 7 bases and J lost 2; bases outside the gene matches: 8. The CDR3 runs 14 residues. Germline V gene data show CDR1 as SGHDT and CDR2 as YYEEEE. CDR3 coding DNA: TGTGCCAGCGGCTACAGGGGGAACGCCTACGAGCAGTACTTC. It is translated as CASGYRGNAYEQYF.

The sample holds a few counts of this clonotype. The CDR3 sequence is CSARPEGETQYF. The CDR3 DNA reads as TGCAGTGCGCGGCCAGAAGGGGAGACCCAGTACTTC. This chain joins TRBV20-1 and TRBJ2-5; D unclear. V dropped 6 bases and J dropped 5 bases, with 13 bases sitting between them. Germline CDR1 reads DFQATT; CDR2 reads SNEGSKA (reference sequence). The CDR3 contains 12 residues.

This clonotype was observed a handful of times. This sequence joins TRBV13 and TRBJ2-4; D might be TRBD2 (6 bases). Germline assignment: CDR1 PRHDT and CDR2 FYEKMQ (reference sequence). The CDR3 sequence is 14 residues long. V was cut by 2 bases and J by 6 bases, with 11 bases left in between. CDR3 DNA sequence: TGTGCCAGCAGCTTACCGGGAGTGGGAAACATTCAGTACTTC. It yields the protein CASSLPGVGNIQYF.

This clonotype was observed a handful of times. The chain carries TRBV4-1 and TRBJ2-1, with TRBD2 matching over 12 bases. The trim removed 4 bases at V and 5 bases at J, leaving 6 bases unmatched. Germline V lookup: CDR1 MGHRA, CDR2 YSYEKL. The CDR3 is made up of 16 amino acids. In nucleotides, the CDR3 is TGCGCCAGCAGCCCCGCTAGCGGGGGGGTAAACAATGAGCAGTTCTTC. Translating it yields CASSPASGGVNNEQFF.

The sample holds a few counts of this clonotype. The chain links TRBV12-3 or TRBV12-4 to TRBJ1-6; tentative D call: TRBD1 (6 bases). CDR3 length equals 17 residues. V gave up 1 base and J gave up 10 bases, with 20 bases separating them. The chain's CDR3 is CASSLESGGVGGSPLHF. In nucleotides, the CDR3 is TGTGCCAGCAGTTTAGAGTCTGGGGGTGTGGGGGGCTCACCCCTCCACTTT.

This clonotype appeared a single time. The V call is TRBV20-1, the J call TRBJ1-2; D remains unclear. The V and J ends lost 3 bases and 4 bases respectively, with 9 bases between them. The V gene's germline CDR1 is DFQATT and CDR2 SNEGSKA (reference sequence). The CDR3 sequence is 12 residues long. CDR3 sequence: CSASYGGYGYTF. DNA of the CDR3: TGCAGTGCTAGCTACGGAGGCTATGGCTACACCTTC.

In this sample, this clonotype turned up a few times. The chain carries TRBV12-3 or TRBV12-4 and TRBJ2-7; 9 nucleotides match TRBD2. The J segment lost 7 bases and the V segment lost 8 bases, leaving 15 bases of the junction unmatched. The CDR3 has 15 amino acids. CDR3 loop: CASCGFASGTVEQYF. The CDR3 DNA follows: TGTGCCAGCTGCGGTTTTGCTAGCGGGACCGTTGAGCAGTACTTC.

CDR3 DNA sequence: TGTGCCAGCAAAGTACAGGGTGCTTACTCCTACAATGAGCAGTTCTTC. Its translation is CASKVQGAYSYNEQFF. This rearrangement joins TRBV6-5 to TRBJ2-1; tentatively, D is TRBD1 (6 bases). CDR1 and CDR2 (germline): MNHEY, SVGAGI. This CDR3 has 16 amino acids. V lost 7 bases to trimming and J lost 0 bases, with 16 bases between them.

The V call is TRBV5-8, the J call TRBJ2-5, with 11 positions matching TRBD1. Looked up from germline, CDR1 is SGHTS and CDR2 is YDEGEE. This CDR3 is 14 amino acids long. With 4 bases clipped from V and 10 bases from J, the junction kept 9 bases outside the gene matches. Written as DNA, the CDR3 is TGTGCCAGCAGCCCAGGACAGGGGGCATGGGACCAGTACTTC. This codes for CASSPGQGAWDQYF.

Only a few counts were recorded for this clonotype. This chain links TRBV5-1 with TRBJ2-2; D not resolved. This CDR3 has 14 amino acids. The germline V and J ends were trimmed by 5 bases and 2 bases, with 10 bases remaining between them. Germline CDR1 SGHRS, CDR2 YFSETQ. CDR3 in amino acids: CASRQDLNTGELFF. In nucleotides, the CDR3 is TGCGCCAGCAGGCAGGACCTAAACACCGGGGAGCTGTTTTTT.

This clonotype was recorded a few times. The rearrangement links TRBV15 to TRBJ1-5; 10 bases map to TRBD1. This CDR3 region has 17 residues. The germline V gene encodes CDR1 LNHNV and CDR2 YYDKDF (reference sequence). V lost 4 bases and J lost 5; bases outside the gene matches: 11. The CDR3 coding sequence is TGTGCCACCAGCAAGGGGACAGGGGAGTTTCGCGATCAGCCCCAGCATTTT. Protein: CATSKGTGEFRDQPQHF. Variable domain in full (rest from reference TRBV15 and TRBJ1-5): DAMVIQNPRYQVTQFGKPVTLSCSQTLNHNVMYWYQQKSSQAPKLLFHYYDKDFNNEADTPDNFQSRRPNTSFCFLDIRSPGLGDTAMYLCATSKGTGEFRDQPQHFGDGTRLSIL.

V is TRBV7-8 and J is TRBJ2-7, with 8 positions matching TRBD2. This CDR3 region has 14 residues. The V gene's germline CDR1 is SGHVS and CDR2 FQNEAQ. Trimming took 5 bases from V and 3 from J; bases not matched to a gene: 6. CDR3 nucleotides: TGTGCCAGCAGCACGCCGGGAGGGGACTACGAGCAGTACTTC. It codes for CASSTPGGDYEQYF.

The V call is TRBV25-1, the J call TRBJ1-2, with TRBD1 as a possible D gene (6 bases). CDR3 length: 18 amino acids. V was shortened by 5 bases and J by 0 bases, with 22 bases between the two germline ends. CDR1 and CDR2 (germline): MGHDK, SYGVNS. CDR3 sequence: CASSPQLGGATANYGYTF. The CDR3 DNA is TGTGCCAGCAGTCCCCAGTTAGGGGGGGCGACGGCTAACTATGGCTACACCTTC.

V gene TRBV7-9 combines with J gene TRBJ1-5; D perhaps matches TRBD1 (5 bases). Germline values: CDR1 SEHNR, CDR2 FQNEAQ (reference sequence). This CDR3 spans 13 amino acids. V gave up 2 bases and J gave up 6 bases, with 8 bases separating them. The CDR3 spells CASSLFGGQPQHF. CDR3 nucleotides: TGTGCCAGCAGCTTATTCGGGGGTCAGCCCCAGCATTTT.

CDR3 DNA: TGTGCCAGCAGTTGGGGGGTCACAAGCTTGAACACTGAAGCTTTCTTT. Encoded protein: CASSWGVTSLNTEAFF. The chain is built from TRBV12-3 or TRBV12-4 and TRBJ1-1; D may be TRBD1 (5 bases). V was shortened by 4 bases and J by 0 bases, with 15 bases between the two germline ends. This CDR3 region has 16 residues.

This clonotype has only a few counts. This sequence joins TRBV10-2 and TRBJ2-2, with D unclear. The CDR3 is 11 amino acids. Germline CDR1 reads WSHSY; CDR2 reads SAAADI. V was pared by 10 bases and J by 1 base, with 4 bases between. In nucleotides, the CDR3 is TGCGCCACCCGGAACACCGGGGAGCTGTTTTTT. Protein sequence: CATRNTGELFF.

This clonotype was counted many times. The chain recombines TRBV20-1 with TRBJ1-2; tentatively, D is TRBD1 (6 bases). Germline V gene lookup returns CDR1 DFQATT and CDR2 SNEGSKA (reference sequence). Trimming took 3 bases from V and 0 from J, leaving 11 bases between them. The length of the CDR3 is 14 residues. The CDR3, as DNA: TGCAGTGCTAGGGGGGGCCCTTCTAACTATGGCTACACCTTC. The encoded protein is CSARGGPSNYGYTF.

In regard to this clonotype: A junction boundary mismatches the germline segment, possibly from a read error. The chain recombines TRBV27 with TRBJ2-3; TRBD2 is a possible D gene (5 bases). The CDR3 totals 15 residues. Germline V gene data show CDR1 as MNHEY and CDR2 as SMNVEV (reference sequence). Here the CDR3 reads CASSFGSPSTYTQYF. In nucleotides, the CDR3 is TGTGCCAGCAGTTTTGGGAGCCCTAGCACATATACGCAGTATTTT.

This clonotype was seen only a few times. The chain recombines TRBV2 with TRBJ2-3; D gene uncertain. Germline-derived CDR1 and CDR2 are SNHLY and FYNNEI. Trimming took off 2 bases at V and 3 bases at J, with 6 bases between the two ends. The CDR3 is made up of 13 amino acids. CDR3 coding DNA: TGTGCCAGCAGTGAATGGCGTACAGATACGCAGTATTTT. It translates to CASSEWRTDTQYF.

The chain employs TRBV6-5 and TRBJ1-1, with TRBD1 matching 12 bases. V shed 5 bases, J shed 8 bases, and the junction held 6 bases outside the gene matches. Germline assignment: CDR1 MNHEY and CDR2 SVGAGI. The CDR3 contains 14 residues. CDR3 region: CASSPTGQGAEAFF. For the CDR3, the DNA is TGTGCCAGCAGTCCTACGGGACAGGGGGCGGAAGCTTTCTTT.

This clonotype appeared once. This chain links TRBV6-2 or TRBV6-3 with TRBJ1-3; D is perhaps TRBD1 (6 bases). Looked up from germline, CDR1 is MNHEY and CDR2 is SVGEGT. CDR3 length equals 17 residues. The V gene lost 4 bases and the J gene lost 0 bases, with 16 bases spanning the gap. The CDR3 region is CASSSTGRTASGNTIYF. DNA of the CDR3: TGTGCCAGCAGTTCTACCGGTCGGACAGCCTCTGGAAACACCATATATTTT.

V and J are TRBV28 and TRBJ2-1; D ambiguous. The CDR3 length is 14 residues. Germline V gene lookup returns CDR1 MDHEN and CDR2 SYDVKM. V lost 8 bases and J 3 bases, leaving 14 bases between the germline ends. CDR3 sequence: CASLQGPLYNEQFF. CDR3 coding DNA: TGTGCCAGCTTGCAAGGCCCACTCTACAATGAGCAGTTCTTC.

This clonotype was found a few times. J is TRBJ2-5 and V is TRBV29-1; possibly TRBD1 or TRBD2 for D (5 bases each). The CDR3 totals 10 residues. CDR1 is SQVTM and CDR2 is ANQGSEA in the germline V gene. This chain's CDR3 is CRMGEETQYF. The CDR3 region has the DNA TGCCGCATGGGGGAAGAGACCCAGTACTTC.